These T cell receptor beta chains were read from a single sample in a study of cytomegalovirus exposure and HLA in healthy donors. TCRdb's table, derived via immunoSEQ multiplex PCR, lists solely in-frame clones and lacks some. Of 160,000 or so clones listed, roughly 86% are singletons. The specimen sequenced was PBMCs. These receptors were obtained from a man between 18 and 35 years old in good health and CMV-seropositive. CDR3s include the opening cysteine and the closing phenylalanine or tryptophan. D genes are given only for firm matches. Clone size is given for some rows only: seen once, a few or many times, or a class if the clone is expanded.

V: TRBV6-5; J: TRBJ1-2; D: NA; size: NA; CDR3: CASSPIQQTYGYTF; DNA: TGTGCCAGCAGTCCAATACAGCAGACGTATGGCTACACCTTC
V: TRBV27; J: TRBJ2-7; D: NA; size: NA; CDR3: CASREQMLSSYEQYF; DNA: TGTGCCAGCAGAGAACAGATGCTGAGCTCCTACGAGCAGTACTTC
V: TRBV4-1; J: TRBJ2-5; D: TRBD2; size: few; CDR3: CASSQRSGGARETQYF; DNA: TGCGCCAGCAGCCAGCGTAGCGGGGGGGCCAGAGAGACCCAGTACTTC
V: TRBV18; J: TRBJ1-2; D: NA; size: NA; CDR3: CASSPGGQRMGYTF; DNA: TGTGCCAGCTCACCAGGGGGCCAGAGGATGGGCTACACCTTC
V: TRBV4-1; J: TRBJ2-5; D: TRBD2; size: NA; CDR3: CASSQIRRGAYQETQYF; DNA: TGCGCCAGCAGCCAAATCCGGCGGGGGGCTTACCAAGAGACCCAGTACTTC
V: TRBV10-3; J: TRBJ1-5; D: TRBD1; size: NA; CDR3: CAISERQQGLSQPQHF; DNA: TGTGCCATCAGTGAGCGCCAACAGGGGCTGAGCCAGCCCCAGCATTTT
V: TRBV6-6; J: TRBJ2-7; D: NA; size: NA; CDR3: CASGLVSSYEQYF; DNA: TGTGCCAGCGGACTGGTATCTTCCTACGAGCAGTACTTC
V: TRBV29-1; J: TRBJ1-1; D: TRBD1; size: NA; CDR3: CSAPGTGRTEAFF; DNA: TGCAGCGCCCCCGGGACAGGGAGGACTGAAGCTTTCTTT
V: TRBV29-1; J: TRBJ1-1; D: NA; size: NA; CDR3: CSVGGRVNTEAFF; DNA: TGCAGCGTTGGGGGCAGGGTTAACACTGAAGCTTTCTTT
V: TRBV2; J: TRBJ1-2; D: TRBD1; size: NA; CDR3: CASSPVRGIRFGYTF; DNA: TGTGCCAGCAGTCCAGTCAGGGGGATTCGGTTTGGCTACACCTTC
V: TRBV27; J: TRBJ1-1; D: TRBD1; size: NA; CDR3: CASSFSSGDRGTEAFF; DNA: TGTGCCAGCAGTTTCTCCTCTGGGGACAGGGGCACTGAAGCTTTCTTT
V: TRBV7-9; J: TRBJ2-5; D: NA; size: NA; CDR3: CASSSRETQYF; DNA: TGTGCCAGCAGCTCCCGAGAGACCCAGTACTTC
V: TRBV2; J: TRBJ1-5; D: TRBD1; size: NA; CDR3: CASSEPGQGISNQPQHF; DNA: TGTGCCAGCAGTGAGCCGGGACAGGGAATTAGCAATCAGCCCCAGCATTTT
V: TRBV28; J: TRBJ2-7; D: NA; size: NA; CDR3: CASSSIVSLGRPLYEQYF; DNA: TGTGCCAGCAGTTCCATAGTTTCTTTGGGGAGGCCCCTCTACGAGCAGTACTTC